Below are 9 T cell receptor beta chains sequenced from a single sample in a study of shared clonotypes between healthy human individuals. The table came from immunoSEQ multiplex PCR; TCRdb's copy has only in-frame clones and leaves some out. The table records about 1 million clones, about 70% of them present only once. Sequenced material: memory CD4+ T cells sorted from blood. Subset in this sample: CD45RA-negative fraction. Receptors were obtained from a man between 18 and 29 years old in good health.

A single count supports this clone. The chain joins TRBV2 to TRBJ1-2, with a weak D call TRBD1 (5 bases). V was clipped by 7 bases and J by 1 base, with 7 bases between them. Germline V CDR1 and CDR2: SNHLY, FYNNEI. The CDR3 covers 12 residues. DNA for the CDR3: TGTGCCAGCACTCAGGGTAACTATGGCTACACCTTC. It encodes CASTQGNYGYTF. The full variable domain, in which reference TRBV2 and TRBJ1-2 provide the parts outside the CDR3, is EPEVTQTPSHQVTQMGQEVILRCVPISNHLYFYWYRQILGQKVEFLVSFYNNEISEKSEIFDDQFSVERPDGSNFTLKIRSTKLEDSAMYFCASTQGNYGYTFGSGTRLTVV.

The chain joins TRBV21-1 to TRBJ1-5. TRBV21-1 is listed as a pseudogene. The CDR3 totals 16 residues. CDR3 sequence (DNA): TGTGCCAGCAGTCAACCGCTACATTGGCATCATCAGCCCCAGCATTTT. This codes for CASSQPLHWHHQPQHF.

The chain links TRBV14 to TRBJ2-7; 10 bases match TRBD1. The V gene end was trimmed by 3 bases and the J gene end by 1 base; junction bases not matched to a gene: 6. CDR1 is SGHDN and CDR2 is FVKESK in the germline V gene. The CDR3 runs 16 residues. The CDR3 DNA follows: TGTGCCAGCAGCCATGGGACAGGGGATGTTTCCTACGAGCAGTACTTC. Protein: CASSHGTGDVSYEQYF.

This clone was counted a single time. The chain joins TRBV20-1 to TRBJ2-3; D remains ambiguous. Looked up from germline, CDR1 is DFQATT and CDR2 is SNEGSKA (reference sequence). This CDR3 spans 11 amino acids. Trimming pared 2 bases from V and 7 bases from J, leaving 7 bases between. Written as DNA, the CDR3 is TGCAGTGCTAGACCCCGGAATACGCAGTATTTT. Its protein product is CSARPRNTQYF.

With regard to this clone: This sample includes further DNA sequences coding for the same CDR3. The V call is TRBV5-1, the J call TRBJ2-3; D gene ambiguous. Germline CDR1 reads SGHRS; CDR2 reads YFSETQ. The CDR3 extends over 13 amino acids. The ends were cut back, 6 bases at V and 1 base at J, with 9 bases in the middle. CDR3 region: CASKTGGTDTQYF. In nucleotides, the CDR3 is TGCGCCAGCAAGACGGGCGGCACAGATACGCAGTATTTT.

In its sample, this clone was seen a few times. The chain recombines TRBV10-1 with TRBJ2-3; unclear D gene. Germline values: CDR1 WNHNN, CDR2 SYGVQD (reference sequence). The V gene lost 8 bases and the J gene lost 3 bases, with 12 bases spanning the gap. The CDR3 covers 13 residues. CDR3 sequence: CASSLDLTDTQYF. CDR3 nucleotides: TGCGCCAGCTCTTTAGACCTGACAGATACGCAGTATTTT.

V is TRBV10-2 and J is TRBJ2-3, with TRBD1 identical over 8 bases. The CDR3 runs 13 residues. Germline lookup yields CDR1 WSHSY and CDR2 SAAADI. Trimming took 8 bases from V and 5 from J; bases not matched to a gene: 6. The DNA for the CDR3 is TGCGCCAGCGAGGGACAGGACAAAGATACGCAGTATTTT. Translating it yields CASEGQDKDTQYF.

This clone has just a few counts. V gene TRBV19 combines with J gene TRBJ1-6; D may be TRBD1 (6 bases). CDR1 is LNHDA and CDR2 is SQIVND in the germline V gene (reference sequence). V lost 4 bases to trimming and J lost 10 bases, with 11 bases between them. The CDR3 length is 13 residues. The CDR3 DNA is TGTGCCAGTAGTAATACAGGGTTCTCACCCCTCCACTTT. Translated, it gives CASSNTGFSPLHF. The entire variable domain, with the rest obtained from reference TRBV19 and TRBJ1-6, is as follows: DGGITQSPKYLFRKEGQNVTLSCEQNLNHDAMYWYRQDPGQGLRLIYYSQIVNDFQKGDIAEGYSVSREKKESFPLTVTSAQKNPTAFYLCASSNTGFSPLHFGNGTRLTVT.

The chain is built from TRBV18 and TRBJ2-5; D is possibly TRBD2 (5 bases). CDR3 length: 14 residues. Germline V CDR1 and CDR2: KGHSH, LQKENI. Trimming took off 6 bases at V and 5 bases at J, with 16 bases between the two ends. In nucleotides, the CDR3 is TGTGCCAGCTCCTTCACTCACGGGGAGGAGACCCAGTACTTC. The encoded protein is CASSFTHGEETQYF.